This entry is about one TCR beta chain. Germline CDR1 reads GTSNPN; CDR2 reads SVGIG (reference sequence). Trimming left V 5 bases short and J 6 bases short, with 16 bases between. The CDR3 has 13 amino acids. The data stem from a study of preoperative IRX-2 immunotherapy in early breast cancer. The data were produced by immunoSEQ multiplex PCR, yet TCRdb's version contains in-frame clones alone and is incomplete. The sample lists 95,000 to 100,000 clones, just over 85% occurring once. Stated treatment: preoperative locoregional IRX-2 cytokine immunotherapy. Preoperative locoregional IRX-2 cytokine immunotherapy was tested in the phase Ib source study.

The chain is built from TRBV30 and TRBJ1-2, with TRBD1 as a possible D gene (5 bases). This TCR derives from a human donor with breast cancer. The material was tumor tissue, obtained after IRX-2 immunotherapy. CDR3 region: CAWSAGNLDGYTF. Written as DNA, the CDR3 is TGTGCCTGGTCTGCAGGGAACCTCGATGGCTACACCTTC.